Given below is one T cell receptor beta chain in context. This sample was included in a study of shared T cell receptors in the human thymus. V shed 2 bases and J 4 bases; nucleotides not matched to a gene: 4. Germline-derived CDR1 and CDR2 are SEHNR and FQNEAQ (reference sequence). This CDR3 spans 15 amino acids. Profiled with immunoSEQ multiplex PCR; TCRdb holds only in-frame clones, not every one. Of about 710,000 clones detected, over 75% appear once; the ten largest clones hold roughly 0.0086%. These data were likewise used in another study, on human thymus T cells. From that second work: The sample donors, healthy Finnish infants, were having corrective surgery for congenital heart defects. Thymus tissue was removed during corrective cardiac surgery. Gene usage for V and J segments appeared biased in thymic and blood repertoires.

This receptor was taken from a boy under two years old with a congenital heart defect. The chain carries TRBV7-9 and TRBJ2-1, with TRBD2 identical over 8 bases. Specimen: thymocytes. The CDR3: CASSLSGGPYNEQFF. The CDR3 DNA sequence: TGTGCCAGCAGCTTAAGCGGGGGACCATACAATGAGCAGTTCTTC.